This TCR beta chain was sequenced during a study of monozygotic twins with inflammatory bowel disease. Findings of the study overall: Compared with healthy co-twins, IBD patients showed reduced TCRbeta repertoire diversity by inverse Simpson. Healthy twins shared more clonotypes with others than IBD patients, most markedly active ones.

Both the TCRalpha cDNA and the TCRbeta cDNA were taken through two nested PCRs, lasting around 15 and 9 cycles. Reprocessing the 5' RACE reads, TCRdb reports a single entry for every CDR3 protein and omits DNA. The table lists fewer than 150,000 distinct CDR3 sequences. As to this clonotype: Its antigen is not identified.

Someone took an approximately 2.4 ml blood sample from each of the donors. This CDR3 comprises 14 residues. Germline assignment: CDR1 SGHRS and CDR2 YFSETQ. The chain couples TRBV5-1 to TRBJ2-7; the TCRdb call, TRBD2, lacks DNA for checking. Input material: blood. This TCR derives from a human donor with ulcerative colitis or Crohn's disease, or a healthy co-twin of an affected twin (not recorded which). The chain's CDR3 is CASSLAGNSYEQYF.